The 5 T cell receptor beta chains below were found in one sample sequenced in a study of blood T cell repertoires in COVID-19. Assay used: immunoSEQ multiplex PCR; TCRdb lists only in-frame clones, some missing. Among some 140,000 clones listed, around 85% were seen once. The sequenced sample was peripheral blood. All receptors derive from a woman of 80 years or more with acute or convalescent COVID-19.

In this sample, this clone turned up a few times. Other DNA sequences in the sample encode the same CDR3. This sequence joins TRBV5-1 and TRBJ2-2, with D possibly being TRBD1 (5 bases). V shed 0 bases and J shed 0 bases, with 6 bases lying between them. Germline V gene data show CDR1 as SGHRS and CDR2 as YFSETQ. This CDR3 contains 15 residues. DNA of the CDR3: TGCGCCAGCAGCTTGGCCAGGGCGAACACCGGGGAGCTGTTTTTT. This gives the protein CASSLARANTGELFF.

V usage is TRBV5-1 and J usage is TRBJ2-1, with TRBD2 matching 13 bases. The V segment lost 4 bases and the J segment 8 bases; nucleotides outside the gene matches: 9. The CDR3 covers 16 residues. Germline lookup yields CDR1 SGHRS and CDR2 YFSETQ. CDR3: CASSLPGTSGADEQFF. CDR3 coding DNA: TGCGCCAGCAGCCTTCCCGGGACTAGCGGGGCCGATGAGCAGTTCTTC.

The chain combines TRBV4-1 with TRBJ2-7, with a tentative D call TRBD2 (5 bases). Trimming shortened V by 4 bases and J by 6 bases, and 10 bases separated the two germline ends. Per the germline V gene, CDR1 is MGHRA and CDR2 is YSYEKL. This CDR3 is 12 amino acids long. DNA of the CDR3: TGCGCCAGCAGCCCTGGACTCGGCGAGCAGTACTTC. It specifies CASSPGLGEQYF.

The chain carries TRBV6-5 and TRBJ1-2, with D possibly being TRBD1 (6 bases). The V and J ends lost 6 bases and 8 bases respectively, with 19 bases between them. Germline CDR1 and CDR2: MNHEY and SVGAGI. The CDR3 is 14 amino acids. CDR3 sequence reads: CASSLDRSSGGYTF. CDR3 DNA: TGTGCCAGCAGCCTGGACAGATCCTCGGGCGGCTACACCTTC.

This clone appeared a single time. J is TRBJ1-2 and V is TRBV12-3 or TRBV12-4; possible D gene TRBD1, 5 bases. V was trimmed by 1 base and J by 8 bases, leaving 11 bases between them. There are 13 residues in the CDR3. The CDR3 reads CASSLGRVYGYTF. CDR3 DNA: TGTGCCAGCAGTTTAGGCAGGGTATACGGCTACACCTTC.